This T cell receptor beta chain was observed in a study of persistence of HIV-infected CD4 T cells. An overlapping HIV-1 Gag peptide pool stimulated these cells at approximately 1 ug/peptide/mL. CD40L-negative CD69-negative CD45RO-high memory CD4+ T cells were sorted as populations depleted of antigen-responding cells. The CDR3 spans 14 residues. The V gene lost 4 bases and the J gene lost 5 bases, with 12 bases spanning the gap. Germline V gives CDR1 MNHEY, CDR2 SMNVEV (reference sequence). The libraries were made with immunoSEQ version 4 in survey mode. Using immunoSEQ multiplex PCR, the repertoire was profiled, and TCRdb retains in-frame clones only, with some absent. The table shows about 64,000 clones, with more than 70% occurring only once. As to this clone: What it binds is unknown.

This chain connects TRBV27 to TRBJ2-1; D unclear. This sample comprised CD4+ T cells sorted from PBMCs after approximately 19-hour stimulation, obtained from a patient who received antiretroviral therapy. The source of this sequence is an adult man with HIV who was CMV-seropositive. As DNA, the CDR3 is TGTGCCAGCAGTTCAGGCCTAGACCACAATGAGCAGTTCTTC. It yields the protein CASSSGLDHNEQFF.